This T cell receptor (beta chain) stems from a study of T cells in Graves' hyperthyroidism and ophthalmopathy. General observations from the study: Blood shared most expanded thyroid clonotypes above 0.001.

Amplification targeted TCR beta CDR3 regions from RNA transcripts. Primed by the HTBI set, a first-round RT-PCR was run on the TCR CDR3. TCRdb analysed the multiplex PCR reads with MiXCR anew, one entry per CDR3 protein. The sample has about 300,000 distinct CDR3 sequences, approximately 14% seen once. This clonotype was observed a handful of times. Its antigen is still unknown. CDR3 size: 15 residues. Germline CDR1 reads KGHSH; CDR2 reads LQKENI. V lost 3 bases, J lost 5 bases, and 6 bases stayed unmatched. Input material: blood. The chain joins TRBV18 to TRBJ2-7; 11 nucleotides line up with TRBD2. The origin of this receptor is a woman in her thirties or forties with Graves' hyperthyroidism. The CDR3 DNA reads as TGTGCCAGCTCACCCCCACTAGCGGGAGAGAACGAGCAGTACTTC. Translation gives CASSPPLAGENEQYF. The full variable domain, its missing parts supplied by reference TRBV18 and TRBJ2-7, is NAGVMQNPRHLVRRRGQEARLRCSPMKGHSHVYWYRQLPEEGLKFMVYLQKENIIDESGMPKERFSAEFPKEGPSILRIQQVVRGDSAAYFCASSPPLAGENEQYFGPGTRLTVT.